This TCR beta chain is from a study of OX40 agonist ivuxolimab in advanced cancers. As for the study in general: Clinicians treated patients with ivuxolimab, an agonistic anti-OX40 (CD134) antibody. The patients received ivuxolimab by intravenous route every 2 weeks at 0.01 to 10 mg/kg. Participants averaged about 66 years of age (range about 23 to 80) and were roughly 83% male.

Measured with immunoSEQ multiplex PCR; TCRdb has only the in-frame clones, and not every one. The table records 40,000 to 50,000 clones, approximately 87% of them present only once. Whole-study findings and limits: Expanded clones were, on average, more numerous among CD8+ T cells than CD4+.

Comment on this clone: The antigen is not known.

V shed 3 bases and J shed 14 bases, with 14 bases lying between them. The CDR3 contains 12 residues. Germline loops: CDR1 SGHAT, CDR2 FQNNGV. The genes are TRBV11-2 and TRBJ2-1; perhaps TRBD1 as D (5 bases). The sample in question was CD4+ or CD8+ T cells sorted from blood, obtained in a trial of the OX40 agonist ivuxolimab. The TCR comes from an adult with an advanced solid tumor such as melanoma, head and neck, liver or kidney cancer. The CDR3 nucleotides read TGTGCCAGCAGCTTTCGAGAGACAGAAAAGTTCTTC. Amino acid sequence: CASSFRETEKFF.